A selection of T cell receptor beta chains follows, all from one sample in a study of Graves' ophthalmopathy and Graves' hyperthyroidism. Each CDR3 protein is one row after TCRdb ran MiXCR on the multiplex PCR reads. The profile covers fewer than 350,000 distinct CDR3 sequences, with around a sixth appearing a single time and 10% to 15% taken by the ten largest. What was sequenced was peripheral blood. These receptors were collected from an adult man with Graves' ophthalmopathy. The CDR3 runs from the conserved cysteine through the conserved F or W. Each record gives: V gene, J gene, clone size, D gene, CDR3 protein, CDR3 DNA. D genes are given only for firm matches. The size entry gives once, few, many or a size class.

v_call: TRBV11-2
j_call: TRBJ2-3
clone_size: many
d_call: TRBD2
cdr3_aa: CASRASAGLAGGKDTQYF
cdr3_nt: TGTGCCAGCAGGGCCTCTGCAGGACTAGCGGGGGGGAAAGATACGCAGTATTTT

v_call: TRBV4-2
j_call: TRBJ2-7
clone_size: many
d_call: NA
cdr3_aa: CASSQVPQRGEQYF
cdr3_nt: TGTGCCAGCAGCCAAGTCCCCCAACGGGGCGAGCAGTACTTC

v_call: TRBV6-1
j_call: TRBJ1-5
clone_size: many
d_call: TRBD1
cdr3_aa: CASRSPGQGFRQPQHF
cdr3_nt: TGTGCCAGCAGGTCGCCGGGACAGGGGTTCCGGCAGCCCCAGCATTTT

v_call: TRBV4-3
j_call: TRBJ1-6
clone_size: many
d_call: TRBD1
cdr3_aa: CASSQDTGQGDSPLHF
cdr3_nt: TGCGCCAGCAGCCAAGATACGGGACAGGGGGATTCACCCCTCCACTTT

v_call: TRBV11-1
j_call: TRBJ2-2
clone_size: many
d_call: TRBD1
cdr3_aa: CASSFPRQGPNTGELFF
cdr3_nt: TGTGCCAGCAGTTTTCCGAGACAGGGTCCTAACACCGGGGAGCTGTTTTTT

v_call: TRBV12-3/TRBV12-4
j_call: TRBJ2-5
clone_size: many
d_call: NA
cdr3_aa: CASSTRGLLADQETQYF
cdr3_nt: TGTGCCAGCAGTACTAGGGGGCTCCTAGCGGACCAAGAGACCCAGTACTTC

v_call: TRBV18
j_call: TRBJ2-6
clone_size: few
d_call: NA
cdr3_aa: CASSLDAPSGANVLTF
cdr3_nt: TGTGCCAGCTCATTAGACGCACCCTCTGGGGCCAACGTCCTGACTTTC

v_call: TRBV27
j_call: TRBJ1-2
clone_size: many
d_call: TRBD1
cdr3_aa: CATGGQNYGYTF
cdr3_nt: TGTGCCACAGGGGGACAGAACTATGGCTACACCTTC

v_call: TRBV4-1
j_call: TRBJ2-7
clone_size: many
d_call: TRBD1
cdr3_aa: CASSHGQGAYEQYF
cdr3_nt: TGCGCCAGCAGCCACGGCCAGGGGGCCTACGAGCAGTACTTC

v_call: TRBV19
j_call: TRBJ1-2
clone_size: many
d_call: NA
cdr3_aa: CASSIGGYYGYTF
cdr3_nt: TGTGCCAGTAGTATCGGGGGATACTATGGCTACACCTTC

v_call: TRBV2
j_call: TRBJ1-1
clone_size: many
d_call: TRBD1
cdr3_aa: CASRWDRYTEAFF
cdr3_nt: TGTGCCAGCAGATGGGACAGATACACTGAAGCTTTCTTT

v_call: TRBV6-2/TRBV6-3
j_call: TRBJ2-6
clone_size: many
d_call: NA
cdr3_aa: CASSYSAANVLTF
cdr3_nt: TGTGCCAGCAGTTACTCGGCGGCCAACGTCCTGACTTTC

v_call: TRBV7-3
j_call: TRBJ2-7
clone_size: many
d_call: NA
cdr3_aa: CASSDPGTGSYEQYF
cdr3_nt: TGTGCCAGCAGCGACCCCGGGACGGGCTCCTACGAGCAGTACTTC

v_call: TRBV19
j_call: TRBJ2-7
clone_size: many
d_call: TRBD2
cdr3_aa: CASSIGASGSDEQYF
cdr3_nt: TGTGCCAGTAGTATAGGGGCCAGCGGGAGTGACGAGCAGTACTTC

v_call: TRBV7-2
j_call: TRBJ2-7
clone_size: many
d_call: NA
cdr3_aa: CASSLGRIAYEQYF
cdr3_nt: TGTGCCAGCAGCTTAGGGCGCATAGCCTACGAGCAGTACTTC

v_call: TRBV18
j_call: TRBJ1-1
clone_size: many
d_call: NA
cdr3_aa: CASSHGRGSDTEAFF
cdr3_nt: TGTGCCAGCTCACATGGGCGTGGGTCGGACACTGAAGCTTTCTTT